This record covers a single T cell receptor (beta chain). Its antigen is as yet unknown. This record comes from a study of OX40 agonist ivuxolimab in advanced cancers. Study background: Cancers in dose escalation were hepatocellular, melanoma, renal cell and head and neck.

TCRdb's table, derived via immunoSEQ multiplex PCR, lists solely in-frame clones and lacks some. The data hold tens of thousands of clones, with about 83% observed a single time. V lost 7 bases, J lost 8 bases, and 20 bases lay in between. CDR1 MNHEY and CDR2 SMNVEV come from the germline V gene (reference sequence). CDR3 length: 14 amino acids. Study conclusions and caveats: Relative to CD4+, CD8+ T cells held more expanded clones on average.

V usage is TRBV27 and J usage is TRBJ1-2, with a tentative D call TRBD1 (6 bases). The input for sequencing was CD4+ or CD8+ T cells sorted from blood, taken in a trial of the OX40 agonist ivuxolimab. This TCR was recovered from an adult with an advanced solid tumor such as melanoma, head and neck, liver or kidney cancer. The CDR3 loop is CASKLTGNFEGYTF. The CDR3, as DNA: TGTGCCAGCAAACTGACAGGCAACTTCGAAGGCTACACCTTC.